This T cell receptor beta chain was recorded in a study of blood T cell repertoires in COVID-19. Libraries were prepared by immunoSEQ multiplex PCR; TCRdb keeps only in-frame clonotypes and omits some of them. The sample has 280,000 or so clones, around 86% seen once. Germline CDR1 LNHDA, CDR2 SQIVND (reference sequence). The V gene lost 2 bases and the J gene lost 4 bases, with 18 bases spanning the gap. This CDR3 spans 17 amino acids. This rearrangement joins TRBV19 to TRBJ2-1; weak D call: TRBD2 (5 bases). Sequencing used peripheral blood. The source of this sequence is a human donor in a cohort sampled during active COVID-19. The CDR3 DNA sequence: TGTGCCAGTAGTATAAAGTCTGGCGGAGGTGTATACAATGAGCAGTTCTTC. Protein product: CASSIKSGGGVYNEQFF.